This T cell receptor (beta chain) was identified in a study of T cells in women clearing cervical HPV infection. Whole-study context: Blood came at first lesion visit for cases, post-clearance for controls. Whole-study findings and limits: Combining TCR richness with V gene abundances gave roughly 0.84 AUC.

The CDR3 consists of 16 residues. Germline-derived CDR1 and CDR2 are KGHSH and LQKENI. V lost 2 bases to trimming and J lost 0 bases, with 11 bases between them. Prevalent HPV16 infections were excluded; only incident single HPV16 infections included. A word on this clone: Its antigen is not identified. The read ends 3 residues shy of where the CDR3 ends; the end is completed using the germline J gene.

Clones were sequenced by immunoSEQ multiplex PCR, and TCRdb holds only the in-frame ones, with some missing. The listing contains some 24,000 clones. This receptor was obtained from a woman aged 18 to 75 with a cervical HPV16 infection that either progressed to CIN3+ or cleared (not recorded which). The rearrangement uses TRBV18 and TRBJ1-5, with D possibly being TRBD1 (6 bases). Sequences were obtained from blood buffy coat. CDR3: CASSPWGLFSNQPQHF. CDR3 DNA (partial): TGTGCCAGCTCACCATGGGGGCTCTTTAGCAATCAGCCC.